These T cell receptor beta chains were read from a single sample in a study of T cell responses to AZD1222 COVID-19 vaccine. Only in-frame clones appear in the TCRdb table, and some are missing; sequencing was by immunoSEQ multiplex PCR. Its clone listing holds around 150,000 clones. Sequenced sample: peripheral blood. The receptors shown here come from an adult in good health. Each CDR3 is given with its conserved first and last residue. D genes are given only for firm matches.

d_gene	v_gene	j_gene	CDR3nt	CDR3aa
NA	TRBV12-3/TRBV12-4	TRBJ1-2	TGTGCCAGCAGTCCTGACGTCTATGGCTACACCTTC	CASSPDVYGYTF
NA	TRBV25-1	TRBJ1-2	TGTGCCAGCAGGGTGGGGGATGGCTACACCTTC	CASRVGDGYTF
TRBD1	TRBV28	TRBJ1-2	TGTGCCAGCAGACCTCACAGGGGAACGAGAGGCTACACCTTC	CASRPHRGTRGYTF
TRBD2	TRBV11-2	TRBJ2-1	TGTGCCAGCAGCTTAGCTGTCGGGACTAGCCCCTTTGAGCAGTTCTTC	CASSLAVGTSPFEQFF
TRBD1	TRBV30	TRBJ1-1	TGTGCCTGGAGTGAGGGACAGATGAACACTGAAGCTTTCTTT	CAWSEGQMNTEAFF
TRBD1	TRBV3-1/TRBV3-2	TRBJ2-4	TGTGCCAGCAGCCGACAGCTGACAGGGGTTAGCAAAAACATTCAGTACTTC	CASSRQLTGVSKNIQYF
NA	TRBV2	TRBJ1-6	TGTGCCAGCAATCCCTCGGACGTTAATTCACCCCTCCACTTT	CASNPSDVNSPLHF
NA	TRBV12-3/TRBV12-4	TRBJ2-1	TGTGCCAGCAGTTTAGATATCTACAATGAGCAGTTCTTC	CASSLDIYNEQFF
TRBD2	TRBV2	TRBJ2-5	TGTGCCAGCGGTGGCAACGGCGGGGGAAAACAAGAGACCCAGTACTTC	CASGGNGGGKQETQYF
NA	TRBV28	TRBJ1-5	TGTGCCAGCAGCGGTAATCAGCCCCAGCATTTT	CASSGNQPQHF
NA	TRBV15	TRBJ2-7	TGTGCCACCAGCAACAGGGTCTCCTACGAGCAGTACTTC	CATSNRVSYEQYF
NA	TRBV3-1/TRBV3-2	TRBJ2-2	TGTGCCAGCAGCCAAGATAGTGCGAACACCGGGGAGCTGTTTTTT	CASSQDSANTGELFF
TRBD1	TRBV19	TRBJ1-6	TGTGCCAGTAGCCCTAGGGACAGCCGTTCACCCCTCCACTTT	CASSPRDSRSPLHF
TRBD1	TRBV6-1	TRBJ1-1	TGTGCCAGCAGTGAAACCGGACAGGAACGTGAAGCTTTCTTT	CASSETGQEREAFF
TRBD1	TRBV30	TRBJ2-2	TGTGCCTGCCTCCGGGACAGCCGACCCGGGGAGCTGTTTTTT	CACLRDSRPGELFF
NA	TRBV9	TRBJ1-3	TGTGCCAGCAGCCCCACGGGTGGGGGGACTTCCTCTGGAAACACCATATATTTT	CASSPTGGGTSSGNTIYF